This TCR beta chain was retrieved from a study of T cell responses to AZD1222 COVID-19 vaccine. Second-dose intervals near 4 or 12 weeks were combined. Sequencing was performed with immunoSEQ multiplex PCR; in TCRdb, only in-frame clones are kept and a portion is missing. The sample shows around 160,000 clones, about 92% of them seen only once. Trimming stripped 1 base from V and 10 bases from J, with 16 bases between. Germline lookup yields CDR1 SQVTM and CDR2 ANQGSEA. The CDR3 loop spans 13 amino acids. The J gene is TRBJ1-2, the V gene TRBV29-1; a possible D gene is TRBD1 (6 bases). The sequence derives from an adult who received the AZD1222 COVID-19 vaccine. The source material was peripheral blood, sampled 28 days after the second AZD1222 dose. CDR3 DNA sequence: TGCAGCGTTGAAGCGGACAGCGGAAGAGTCTACACCTTC. Amino acids: CSVEADSGRVYTF.